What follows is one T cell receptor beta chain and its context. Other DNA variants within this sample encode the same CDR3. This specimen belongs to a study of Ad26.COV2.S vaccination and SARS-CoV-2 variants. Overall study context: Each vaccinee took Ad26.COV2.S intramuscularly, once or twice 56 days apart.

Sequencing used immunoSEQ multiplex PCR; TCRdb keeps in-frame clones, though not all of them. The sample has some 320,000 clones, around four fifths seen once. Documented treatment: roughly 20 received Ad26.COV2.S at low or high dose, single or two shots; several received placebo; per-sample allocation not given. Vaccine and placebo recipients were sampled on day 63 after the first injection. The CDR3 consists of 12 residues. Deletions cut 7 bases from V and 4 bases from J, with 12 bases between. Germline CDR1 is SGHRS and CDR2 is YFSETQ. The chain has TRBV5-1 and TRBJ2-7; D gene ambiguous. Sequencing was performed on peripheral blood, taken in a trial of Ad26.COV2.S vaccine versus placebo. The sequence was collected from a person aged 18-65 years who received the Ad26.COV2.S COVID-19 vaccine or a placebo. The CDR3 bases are TGCGCCAGCTCCTCGGGTTATTACGAGCAGTACTTC. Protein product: CASSSGYYEQYF.